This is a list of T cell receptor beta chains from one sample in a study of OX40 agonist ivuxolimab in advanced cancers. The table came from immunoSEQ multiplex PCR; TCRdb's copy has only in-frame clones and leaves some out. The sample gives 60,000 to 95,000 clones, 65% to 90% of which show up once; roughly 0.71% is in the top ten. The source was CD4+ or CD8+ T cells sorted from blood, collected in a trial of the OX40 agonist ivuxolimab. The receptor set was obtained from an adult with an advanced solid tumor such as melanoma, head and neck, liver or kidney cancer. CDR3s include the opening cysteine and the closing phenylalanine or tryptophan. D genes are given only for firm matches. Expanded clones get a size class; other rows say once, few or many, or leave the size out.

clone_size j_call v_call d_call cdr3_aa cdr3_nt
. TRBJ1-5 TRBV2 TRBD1 CASSGDRGFNQPQHF TGTGCCAGCAGTGGGGACAGGGGTTTTAATCAGCCCCAGCATTTT
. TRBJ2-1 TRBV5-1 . CASSSEGIVYNEQFF TGCGCCAGCAGCTCCGAAGGGATCGTTTACAATGAGCAGTTCTTC
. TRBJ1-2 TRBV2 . CASSEGLGAYGYTF TGTGCCAGCAGTGAGGGCCTGGGGGCCTATGGCTACACCTTC
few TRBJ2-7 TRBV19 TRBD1 CASSTGTGIYEQYF TGTGCCAGTAGTACCGGGACAGGGATTTACGAGCAGTACTTC
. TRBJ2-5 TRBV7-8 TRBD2 CASSLEAGGKQETQYF TGTGCCAGCAGCTTAGAGGCGGGGGGAAAACAAGAGACCCAGTACTTC
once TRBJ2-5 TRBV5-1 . CASSLVPAAETQYF TGCGCCAGCAGCTTGGTTCCAGCCGCCGAGACCCAGTACTTC
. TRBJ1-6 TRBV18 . CASSPRTENSPLHF TGTGCCAGCTCACCACGGACAGAGAATTCACCCCTCCACTTT
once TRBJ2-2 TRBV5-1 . CAIRTNAGELFF TGCGCCATCCGGACCAACGCCGGGGAGCTGTTTTTT
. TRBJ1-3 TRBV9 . CASSRAGSLGNTIYF TGTGCCAGCAGCCGAGCAGGGAGTCTAGGAAACACCATATATTTT
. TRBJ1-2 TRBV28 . CASSLEDRLLLKGDTF TGTGCCAGCAGTCTAGAGGACCGACTGCTTCTGAAAGGGGACACCTTC
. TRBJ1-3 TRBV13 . CASSLGTSPSGNTIYF TGTGCCAGCAGCTTAGGTACCAGTCCGTCTGGAAACACCATATATTTT
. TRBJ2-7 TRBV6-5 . CASNKQGTGPYEQYF TGTGCCAGCAATAAACAGGGAACCGGCCCCTACGAGCAGTACTTC
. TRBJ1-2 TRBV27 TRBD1 CASSLGQGRRPGNYGYTF TGTGCCAGCAGTTTGGGACAGGGTCGTCGCCCCGGTAACTATGGCTACACCTTC
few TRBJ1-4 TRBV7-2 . CASTWGGNEKLFF TGTGCCAGCACCTGGGGTGGTAATGAAAAACTGTTTTTT
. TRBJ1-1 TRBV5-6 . CASSWEGYTEAFF TGTGCCAGCAGCTGGGAGGGGTACACTGAAGCTTTCTTT
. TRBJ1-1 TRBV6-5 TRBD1 CASSFSGQRAFF TGTGCCAGCAGTTTCTCGGGACAGAGAGCTTTCTTT
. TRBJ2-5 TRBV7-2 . CASSFYRGREETQYF TGTGCCAGCAGCTTTTACAGGGGGAGGGAGGAGACCCAGTACTTC
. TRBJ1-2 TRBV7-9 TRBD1 CASSVGQVKGYTF TGTGCCAGCAGCGTCGGACAGGTCAAAGGCTACACCTTC
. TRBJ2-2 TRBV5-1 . CASSLEFDAGELFF TGCGCCAGCAGCTTGGAGTTCGACGCCGGGGAGCTGTTTTTT
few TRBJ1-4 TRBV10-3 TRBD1 CAISDSGGREKLFF TGTGCCATCAGTGATTCAGGGGGCCGGGAAAAACTGTTTTTT
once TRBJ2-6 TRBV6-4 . CASSAELTRSGANVLTF TGTGCCAGCAGTGCAGAACTGACTCGCTCTGGGGCCAACGTCCTGACTTTC
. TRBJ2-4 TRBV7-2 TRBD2 CASSSPGLAAKNIQYF TGTGCCAGCAGCTCCCCGGGACTAGCGGCCAAAAACATTCAGTACTTC
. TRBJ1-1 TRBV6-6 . CASTNEGRYTEAFF TGTGCCAGCACCAACGAGGGGCGATACACTGAAGCTTTCTTT
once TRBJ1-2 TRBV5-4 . CASSRRDGDYGYTF TGTGCCAGCAGCCGCCGGGACGGAGACTATGGCTACACCTTC
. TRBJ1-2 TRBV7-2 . CASRPTANYGYTF TGTGCCAGCAGACCGACCGCTAACTATGGCTACACCTTC
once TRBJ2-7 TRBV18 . CASSPGPGIYEQYF TGTGCCAGCTCACCCGGCCCAGGGATCTACGAGCAGTACTTC
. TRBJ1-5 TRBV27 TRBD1 CASSFDRDQPQHF TGTGCCAGCAGTTTCGACAGGGATCAGCCCCAGCATTTT
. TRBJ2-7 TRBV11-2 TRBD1 CASSPETGLFYEQYF TGTGCCAGCAGCCCAGAGACAGGGTTATTCTACGAGCAGTACTTC
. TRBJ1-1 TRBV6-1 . CASSVGTGRMNTEAFF TGTGCCAGCAGTGTAGGGACTGGACGGATGAACACTGAAGCTTTCTTT
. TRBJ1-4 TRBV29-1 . CSARTEGTTNEKLFF TGCAGCGCTCGGACAGAAGGTACAACTAATGAAAAACTGTTTTTT
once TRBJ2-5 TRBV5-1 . CASSLASERGRETQYF TGCGCCAGCAGCTTGGCGTCTGAACGGGGTCGGGAGACCCAGTACTTC
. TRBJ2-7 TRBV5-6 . CVSTIGGEQYF TGTGTCAGCACCATAGGGGGCGAGCAGTACTTC
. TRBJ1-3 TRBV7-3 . CASSLQGSGNTIYF TGTGCCAGCAGCTTACAGGGCTCTGGAAACACCATATATTTT
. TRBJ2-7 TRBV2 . CASGGAITYEQYF TGTGCCAGCGGAGGGGCCATAACCTACGAGCAGTACTTC
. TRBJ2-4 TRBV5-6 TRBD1 CASSPGGEKNIQYF TGTGCCAGCAGCCCAGGGGGCGAAAAAAACATTCAGTACTTC
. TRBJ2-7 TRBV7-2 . CASSLDTGTSGQYF TGTGCCAGCAGCCTAGATACCGGGACATCTGGGCAGTACTTC
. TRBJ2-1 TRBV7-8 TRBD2 CASSPRGLAGASSYNEQFF TGTGCCAGCAGCCCGAGAGGGCTAGCGGGGGCCTCGTCCTACAATGAGCAGTTCTTC
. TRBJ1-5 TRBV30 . CAWDIGGNQPQHF TGTGCCTGGGACATCGGTGGCAATCAGCCCCAGCATTTT
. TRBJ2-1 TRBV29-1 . CSFHRDYNEQFF TGCAGCTTCCACCGGGACTACAATGAGCAGTTCTTC
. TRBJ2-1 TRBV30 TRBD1 CAWTSGQGPYNEQFF TGTGCCTGGACCTCGGGACAGGGACCCTACAATGAGCAGTTCTTC
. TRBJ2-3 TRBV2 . CASSLRGSTDTQYF TGTGCCAGCAGTCTCAGGGGCAGCACAGATACGCAGTATTTT
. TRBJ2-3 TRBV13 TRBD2 CASSSLAGGLTDTQYF TGTGCCAGCAGCTCACTAGCGGGAGGCTTAACAGATACGCAGTATTTT
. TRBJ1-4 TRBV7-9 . CASSLSPGNEKLFF TGTGCCAGCAGCTTATCTCCGGGAAATGAAAAACTGTTTTTT
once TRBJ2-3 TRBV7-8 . CASSFLGGTDTQYF TGTGCCAGCAGCTTTTTGGGGGGCACAGATACGCAGTATTTT
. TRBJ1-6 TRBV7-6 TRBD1 CASRPGTGYNSPLHF TGTGCCAGCAGGCCCGGGACAGGCTATAATTCACCCCTCCACTTT